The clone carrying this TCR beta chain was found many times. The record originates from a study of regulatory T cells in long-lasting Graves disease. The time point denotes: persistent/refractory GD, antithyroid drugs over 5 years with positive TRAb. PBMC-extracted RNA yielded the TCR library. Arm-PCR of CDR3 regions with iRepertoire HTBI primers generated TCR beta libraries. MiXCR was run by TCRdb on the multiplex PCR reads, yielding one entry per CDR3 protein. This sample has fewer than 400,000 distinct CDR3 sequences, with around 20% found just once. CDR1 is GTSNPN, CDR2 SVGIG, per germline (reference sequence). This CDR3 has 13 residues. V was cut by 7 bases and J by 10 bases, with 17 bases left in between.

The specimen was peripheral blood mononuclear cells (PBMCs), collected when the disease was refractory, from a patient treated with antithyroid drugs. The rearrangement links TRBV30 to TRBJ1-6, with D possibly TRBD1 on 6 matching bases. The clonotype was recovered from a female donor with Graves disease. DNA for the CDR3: TGTGCCTTAACGGGACATCGACGATCACCCCTCCACTTT. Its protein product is CALTGHRRSPLHF. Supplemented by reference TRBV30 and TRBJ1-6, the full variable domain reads SQTIHQWPATLVQPVGSPLSLECTVEGTSNPNLYWYRQAAGRGLQLLFYSVGIGQISSEVPQNLSASRPQDRQFILSSKKLLLSDSGFYLCALTGHRRSPLHFGNGTRLTVT.